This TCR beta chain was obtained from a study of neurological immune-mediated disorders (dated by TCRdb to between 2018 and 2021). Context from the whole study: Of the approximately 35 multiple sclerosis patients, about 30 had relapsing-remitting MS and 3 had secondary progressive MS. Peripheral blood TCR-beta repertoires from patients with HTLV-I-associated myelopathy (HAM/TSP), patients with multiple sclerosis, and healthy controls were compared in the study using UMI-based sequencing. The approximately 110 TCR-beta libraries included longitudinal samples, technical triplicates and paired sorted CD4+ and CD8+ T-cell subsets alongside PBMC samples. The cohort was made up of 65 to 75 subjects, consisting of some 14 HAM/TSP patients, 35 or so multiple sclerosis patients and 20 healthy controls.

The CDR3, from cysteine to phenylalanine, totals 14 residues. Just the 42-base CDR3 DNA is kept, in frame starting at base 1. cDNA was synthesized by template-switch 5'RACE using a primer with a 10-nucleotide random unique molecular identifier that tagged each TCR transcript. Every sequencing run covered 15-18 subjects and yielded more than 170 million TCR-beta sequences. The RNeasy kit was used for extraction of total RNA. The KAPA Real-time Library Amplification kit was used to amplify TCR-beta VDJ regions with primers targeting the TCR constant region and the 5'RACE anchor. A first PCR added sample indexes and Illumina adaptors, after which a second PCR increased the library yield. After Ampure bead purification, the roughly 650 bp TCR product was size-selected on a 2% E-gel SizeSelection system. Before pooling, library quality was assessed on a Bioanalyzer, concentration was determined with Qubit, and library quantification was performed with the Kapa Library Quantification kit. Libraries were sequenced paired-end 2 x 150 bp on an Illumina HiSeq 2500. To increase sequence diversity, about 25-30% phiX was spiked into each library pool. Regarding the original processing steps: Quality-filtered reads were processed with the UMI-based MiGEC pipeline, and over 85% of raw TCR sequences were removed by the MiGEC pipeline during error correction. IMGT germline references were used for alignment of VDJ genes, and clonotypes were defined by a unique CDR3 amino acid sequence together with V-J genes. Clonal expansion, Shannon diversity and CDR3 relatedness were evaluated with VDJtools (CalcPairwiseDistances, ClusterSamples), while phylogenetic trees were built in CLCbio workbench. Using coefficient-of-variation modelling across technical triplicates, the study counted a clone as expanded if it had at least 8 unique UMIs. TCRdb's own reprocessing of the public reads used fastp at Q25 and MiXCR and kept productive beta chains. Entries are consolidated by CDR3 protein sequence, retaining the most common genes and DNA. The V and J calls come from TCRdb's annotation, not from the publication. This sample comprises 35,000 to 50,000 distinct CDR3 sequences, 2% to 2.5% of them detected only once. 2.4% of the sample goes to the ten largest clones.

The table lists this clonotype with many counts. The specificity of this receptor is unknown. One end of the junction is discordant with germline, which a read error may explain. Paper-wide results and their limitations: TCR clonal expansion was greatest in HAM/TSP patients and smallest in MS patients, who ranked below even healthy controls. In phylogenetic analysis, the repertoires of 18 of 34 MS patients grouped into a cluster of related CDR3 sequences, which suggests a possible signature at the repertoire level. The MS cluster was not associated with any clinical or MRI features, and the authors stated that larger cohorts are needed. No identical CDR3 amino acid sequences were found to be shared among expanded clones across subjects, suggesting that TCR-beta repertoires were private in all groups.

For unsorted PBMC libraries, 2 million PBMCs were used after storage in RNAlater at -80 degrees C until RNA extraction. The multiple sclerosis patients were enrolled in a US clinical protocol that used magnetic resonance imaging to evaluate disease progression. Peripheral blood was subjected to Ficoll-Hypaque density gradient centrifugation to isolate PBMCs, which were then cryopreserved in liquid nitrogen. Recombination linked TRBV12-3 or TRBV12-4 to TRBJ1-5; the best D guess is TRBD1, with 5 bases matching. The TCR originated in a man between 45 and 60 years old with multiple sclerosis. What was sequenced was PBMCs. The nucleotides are TGTGCCAGCAGTTTAGAGGCTGGGGGTCAGCCCCAGAATTTT. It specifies CASSLEAGGQPQNF.